These T cell receptor beta chains were read from a single sample in a study of T-cell memory formation after mild COVID-19. TCRdb reanalysed the 5' RACE reads using MiXCR and keeps one entry per CDR3 protein. This table holds roughly 150,000 distinct CDR3 sequences, roughly 14% found once. Material for sequencing was PBMCs or a T cell subset sorted from them (not recorded which). Source of these receptors: an adult woman who had mild COVID-19 (a few samples of this study predate the infection). Cell type and time point are not known. Both conserved end residues are part of each CDR3. A D gene is named only where the DNA matches it firmly. Rows give clone size only sometimes, using once, few, many, or a class for an expanded clone.

cdr3_aa cdr3_nt v_call d_call clone_size j_call
CSVEERGTPYEQYF TGCAGCGTTGAGGAGCGGGGGACCCCCTACGAGCAGTACTTC TRBV29-1 TRBD2 NA TRBJ2-7
CASSQYDVQPQHF TGTGCCAGCAGCCAGTATGATGTTCAGCCCCAGCATTTT TRBV7-9 NA many TRBJ1-5
CASSQDTSGNTEAFF TGCGCCAGCAGCCAAGACACCTCCGGGAACACTGAAGCTTTCTTT TRBV4-3 NA many TRBJ1-1
CASSAKPDSGNTIYF TGTGCCAGCTCAGCAAAGCCTGACTCTGGAAACACCATATATTTT TRBV18 NA few TRBJ1-3
CASSSIPPIPAGIETQYF TGTGCCAGCAGCTCCATCCCCCCCATTCCGGCGGGTATAGAGACCCAGTACTTC TRBV7-6 NA NA TRBJ2-5
CASSQEGQGAAVVMYYEQYF TGTGCCAGCAGCCAAGAGGGACAGGGGGCGGCGGTTGTAATGTACTACGAGCAGTACTTC TRBV4-2 TRBD1 few TRBJ2-7
CASRDYSGANVLTF TGCGCCAGCAGGGACTACTCTGGGGCCAACGTCCTGACTTTC TRBV5-1 NA NA TRBJ2-6
CASSLYLDTDTQYF TGTGCCAGCAGCCTCTACCTCGACACAGATACGCAGTATTTT TRBV7-2 NA NA TRBJ2-3
CASSEAGETQYF TGTGCCAGCAGTGAGGCAGGCGAGACCCAGTACTTC TRBV6-1 NA few TRBJ2-5
CASTPRQGRTEAFF TGTGCCAGCACCCCGAGGCAGGGAAGGACTGAAGCTTTCTTT TRBV7-2 NA NA TRBJ1-1
CASRHGQGTDTQYF TGTGCCAGCAGGCATGGACAGGGCACAGATACGCAGTATTTT TRBV12-3/TRBV12-4 TRBD1 few TRBJ2-3
CASSDRDSDFSGNTIYF TGTGCCAGCAGCGACCGGGACAGCGATTTCTCTGGAAACACCATATATTTT TRBV9 TRBD1 many TRBJ1-3
CATVYQTRGYSYGYTF TGTGCCACCGTCTACCAGACGAGGGGGTATAGCTATGGCTACACCTTC TRBV15 NA few TRBJ1-2
CASSPGQAAGAKNIQYF TGCGCCAGCAGCCCGGGACAGGCGGCCGGGGCCAAAAACATTCAGTACTTC TRBV4-1 TRBD1 few TRBJ2-4
CASSPPGAVKEKLFF TGTGCCAGCTCACCACCGGGTGCGGTGAAGGAAAAACTGTTTTTT TRBV18 NA NA TRBJ1-4
CATSDVGRNTEALF TGTGCCACCAGTGACGTGGGACGGAACACTGAAGCTTTATTT TRBV24-1 NA NA TRBJ1-1
CASSFPLQGGSTDTQYF TGTGCCAGCAGCTTCCCCCTTCAGGGGGGGAGCACAGATACGCAGTATTTT TRBV7-9 NA few TRBJ2-3
CASSPGTYSNQPQHF TGCGCCAGCAGTCCCGGGACGTATAGCAATCAGCCCCAGCATTTT TRBV4-1 NA NA TRBJ1-5
CASSLFRGQNIQYF TGTGCCAGCAGCTTGTTTAGGGGGCAGAACATTCAGTACTTC TRBV5-8 TRBD1 few TRBJ2-4
CASRARVEDKSEAFF TGTGCCAGTCGGGCCAGGGTCGAAGATAAATCTGAAGCTTTCTTT TRBV19 NA few TRBJ1-1